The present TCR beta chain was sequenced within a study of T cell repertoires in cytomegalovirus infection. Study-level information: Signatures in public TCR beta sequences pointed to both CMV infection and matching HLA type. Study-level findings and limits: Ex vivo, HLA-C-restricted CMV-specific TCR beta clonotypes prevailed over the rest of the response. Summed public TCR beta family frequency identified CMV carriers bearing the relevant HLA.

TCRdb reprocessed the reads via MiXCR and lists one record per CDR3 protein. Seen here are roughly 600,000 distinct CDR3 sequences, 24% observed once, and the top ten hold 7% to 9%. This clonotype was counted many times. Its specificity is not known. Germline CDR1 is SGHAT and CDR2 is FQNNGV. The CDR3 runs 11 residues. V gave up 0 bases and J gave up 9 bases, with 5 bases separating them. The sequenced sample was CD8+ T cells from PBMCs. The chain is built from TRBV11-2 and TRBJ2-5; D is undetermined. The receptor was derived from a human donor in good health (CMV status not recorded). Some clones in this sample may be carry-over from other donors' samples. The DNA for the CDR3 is TGTGCCAGCAGCTTAGACAAAGCCCAGTACTTC. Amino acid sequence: CASSLDKAQYF. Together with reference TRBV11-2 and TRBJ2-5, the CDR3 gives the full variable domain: EAGVAQSPRYKIIEKRQSVAFWCNPISGHATLYWYQQILGQGPKLLIQFQNNGVVDDSQLPKDRFSAERLKGVDSTLKIQPAKLEDSAVYLCASSLDKAQYFGPGTRLLVL.